The rows below give T cell receptor beta chains drawn from one sample of a study of blood T cell repertoires in COVID-19. Libraries were prepared by immunoSEQ multiplex PCR; TCRdb keeps only in-frame clonotypes and omits some of them. The profile shows some 140,000 clones, approximately 77% of them singletons. The specimen was peripheral blood. These receptors were obtained from a man at least 80 years old with acute or convalescent COVID-19. Each CDR3 is given with its conserved first and last residue. Fields, in order: D gene, V gene, J gene, clone size, CDR3 DNA, CDR3 protein. D genes are given only for firm matches. A row's size may be missing; if present it is once, few, many or a size class.

>TRBD2|TRBV10-3|TRBJ2-1|-
TGTGCCATCAGTGATTTACTAGCGGGGGTATTGTCCTACAATGAGCAGTTCTTC
CAISDLLAGVLSYNEQFF
>-|TRBV18|TRBJ2-5|-
TGTGCCAGCTCACCAGGGTCTCAGGGCAGAAAAGAGACCCAGTACTTC
CASSPGSQGRKETQYF
>-|TRBV19|TRBJ2-2|once
TGTGCCAGTAGTATAGGAGGGTTCACCGGGGAGCTGTTTTTT
CASSIGGFTGELFF
>-|TRBV2|TRBJ2-5|-
TGTGCCAGCACCGCGCGGGTTCTCTTGGAGACCCAGTACTTC
CASTARVLLETQYF
>TRBD1|TRBV20-1|TRBJ2-5|-
TGCAGTGCTAGTTCGGGACAGGGGAGAGAGACCCAGTACTTC
CSASSGQGRETQYF
>-|TRBV6-5|TRBJ1-3|-
TGTGCCAGCGGTCCCAGGGGAGACGGAAACACCATATATTTT
CASGPRGDGNTIYF
>TRBD1|TRBV18|TRBJ1-1|-
TGTGCCAGCTCACCACCTTTGGACAGGAAGTTCTTCGCTGAAGCTTTCTTT
CASSPPLDRKFFAEAFF
>-|TRBV19|TRBJ1-1|-
TGTGCCAGTACCTCCTTGGTTTCCGCTACAGGGCACATCGGAGGCACTGAAGCTTTCTTT
CASTSLVSATGHIGGTEAFF
>-|TRBV5-4|TRBJ1-2|-
TGTGCCAGCAGCCAAGACAGCTATGGCTACACCTTC
CASSQDSYGYTF
>TRBD1|TRBV11-3|TRBJ2-6|-
TGTGCCAGCAGCCCTCGGACAGGGCCTGGGGCCAACGTCCTGACTTTC
CASSPRTGPGANVLTF
>-|TRBV5-4|TRBJ2-5|-
TGTGCCAGCAGCTTGGCGGGCCGGGACTTGAGCAAGACCCAGTACTTC
CASSLAGRDLSKTQYF
>-|TRBV2|TRBJ1-4|-
TGTGCCAGTCGTGCTTTCTTCGGTGCTGAAAAACTGTTTTTT
CASRAFFGAEKLFF
>-|TRBV7-9|TRBJ2-7|-
TGTGCCAGCAGCTCTGGCAGGATCTCCTACGAGCAGTACTTC
CASSSGRISYEQYF
>TRBD2|TRBV11-3|TRBJ2-1|-
TGTGCCAGCAGCTTAGCTAGCGGGGGGGCCTATGAGCAGTTCTTC
CASSLASGGAYEQFF
>TRBD1|TRBV5-1|TRBJ2-4|few
TGCGCCAGCAGCGGGACAGGGAGGGAAAACATTCAGTACTTC
CASSGTGRENIQYF
>TRBD1|TRBV5-1|TRBJ2-7|-
TGCGCCAGCAGCAACCCGGGACAGCGGTCCTACGAGCAGTACTTC
CASSNPGQRSYEQYF